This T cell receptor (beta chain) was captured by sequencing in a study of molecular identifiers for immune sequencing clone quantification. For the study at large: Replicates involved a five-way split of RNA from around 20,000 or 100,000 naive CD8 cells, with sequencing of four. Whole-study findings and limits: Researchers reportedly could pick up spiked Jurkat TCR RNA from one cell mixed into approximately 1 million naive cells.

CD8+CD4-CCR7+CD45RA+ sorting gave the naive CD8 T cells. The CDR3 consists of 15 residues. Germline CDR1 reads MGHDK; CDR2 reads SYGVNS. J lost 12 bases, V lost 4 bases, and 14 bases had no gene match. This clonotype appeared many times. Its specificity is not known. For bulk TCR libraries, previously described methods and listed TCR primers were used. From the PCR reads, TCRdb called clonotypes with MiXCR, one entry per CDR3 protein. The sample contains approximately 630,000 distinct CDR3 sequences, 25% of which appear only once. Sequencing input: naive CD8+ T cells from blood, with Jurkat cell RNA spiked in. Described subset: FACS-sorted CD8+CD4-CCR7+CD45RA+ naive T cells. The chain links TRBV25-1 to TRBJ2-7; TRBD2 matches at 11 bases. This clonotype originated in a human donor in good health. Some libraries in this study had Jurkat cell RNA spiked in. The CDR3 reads CASSVSGLAGGRRYF. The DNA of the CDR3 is TGTGCCAGCAGTGTTTCGGGGCTAGCGGGGGGACGGCGGTACTTC.